This TCR beta chain was sequenced in a study of immune cell composition in non-small cell lung cancer. Study findings and constraints: About 75% of squamous and roughly 34% of adenocarcinoma cases had tumour-associated clones >0.5%. Adenocarcinomas with higher top tumour-associated clone frequency had more reactive TILs. Tumour-reactive clones were not shown to match dominant in vivo tumour clones.

As regards this clone: Its target is unknown.

The CDR3 is 15 residues long. V was trimmed by 0 bases and J by 1 base, leaving 7 bases between them. Germline assignment: CDR1 MGHRA and CDR2 YSYEKL. Only in-frame clones appear in the TCRdb table, and some are missing; sequencing was by immunoSEQ multiplex PCR. The sample comprises about 6,600 clones, roughly four fifths of which are singletons, and around 8.6% rests with the top ten. Normal lung sampling was at least 3 cm from the tumour, as distant as possible. DNA was extracted from unsorted cell suspensions stored frozen. The gene calls are TRBV4-1 and TRBJ1-3, with D tentatively TRBD1 (5 bases). The sample taken for sequencing was non-adjacent lung tissue. This TCR came from a human donor with non-small cell lung cancer. Written as DNA, the CDR3 is TGCGCCAGCAGCCAAGATAAGGGGTCTGGAAACACCATATATTTT. Protein product: CASSQDKGSGNTIYF.